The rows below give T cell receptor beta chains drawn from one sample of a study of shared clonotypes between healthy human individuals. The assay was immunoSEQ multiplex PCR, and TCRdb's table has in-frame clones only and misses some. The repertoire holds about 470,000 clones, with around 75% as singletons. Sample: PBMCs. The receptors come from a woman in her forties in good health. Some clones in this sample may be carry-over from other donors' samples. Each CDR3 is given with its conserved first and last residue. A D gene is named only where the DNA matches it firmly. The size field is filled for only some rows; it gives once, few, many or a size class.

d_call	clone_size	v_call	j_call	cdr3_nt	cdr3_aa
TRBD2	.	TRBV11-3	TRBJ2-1	TGTGCCAGCAGTCCAACTCGGGAGGCCTACAATGAGCAGTTCTTC	CASSPTREAYNEQFF
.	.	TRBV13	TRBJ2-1	TGTGCCAGCACCTCGGGGACCTACAATGAGCAGTTCTTC	CASTSGTYNEQFF
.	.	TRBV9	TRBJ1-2	TGTGCCAGCAGTCCGGGGGTAGTTGGCTATGGCTACACCTTC	CASSPGVVGYGYTF
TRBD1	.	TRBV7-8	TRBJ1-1	TGTGCCAGCAGCGTGACAGGGGGGAACACTGAAGCTTTCTTT	CASSVTGGNTEAFF
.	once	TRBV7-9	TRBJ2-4	TGCGCCAGCAGCCAAGATGGGGCGCGCGGGGACATTCAGTACTTC	CASSQDGARGDIQYF
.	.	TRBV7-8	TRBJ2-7	TGTGCCAGCAGCCACGAAAAGGGGCAGTACTTC	CASSHEKGQYF
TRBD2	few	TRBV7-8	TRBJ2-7	TGTGCCAGCAGCCCTCGGACTAGCGACCTAGGCGAGCAGTACTTC	CASSPRTSDLGEQYF
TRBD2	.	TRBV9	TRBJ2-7	TGTGCCAGCAGCGTAGAGGGACTAGCGGGGACCTACGAGCAGTACTTC	CASSVEGLAGTYEQYF
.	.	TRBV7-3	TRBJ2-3	TGTGCCAGCAGCCCAGACCTCCGAGCCCCCACAGATACGCAGTATTTT	CASSPDLRAPTDTQYF
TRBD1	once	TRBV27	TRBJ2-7	TGTGCCAGCAGTCCTCAGGGACAGGGGGGGTCCTACGAGCAGTACTTC	CASSPQGQGGSYEQYF
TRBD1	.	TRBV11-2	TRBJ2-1	TGTGCCAGCAGGTCCGACAGGGGATCTTACAATGAGCAGTTCTTC	CASRSDRGSYNEQFF
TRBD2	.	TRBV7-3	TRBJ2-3	TGTGCCAGCAGCTTAAGCCTAGCGGGAGGAGGAGATACGCAGTATTTT	CASSLSLAGGGDTQYF
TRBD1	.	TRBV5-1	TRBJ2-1	TGCGCCAGCAGCCGGGACAGGGTCAATGAGCAGTTCTTC	CASSRDRVNEQFF
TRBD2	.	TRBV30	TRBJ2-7	TGTGCCTGGAGTATAACTCTAGCGGGAGCGCACGAGCAGTACTTC	CAWSITLAGAHEQYF
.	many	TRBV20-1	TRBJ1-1	TGCAGTGCTAGAGGGAACACTGAAGCTTTCTTT	CSARGNTEAFF
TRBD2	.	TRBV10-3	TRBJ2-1	TGTGCCATCAGTCAGGCCCAGCGGGAGATAAACAATGAGCAGTTCTTC	CAISQAQREINNEQFF
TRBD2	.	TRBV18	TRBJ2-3	TGTGCCAGCTCACCGACTAGCGGGAGGGGCACAGATACGCAGTATTTT	CASSPTSGRGTDTQYF
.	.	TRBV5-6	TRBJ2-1	TGTGCCAGCAGCTTGAAGATCACCTCCTACAATGAGCAGTTCTTC	CASSLKITSYNEQFF
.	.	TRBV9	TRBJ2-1	TGTGCCAGCAGCGTGCAAAGCAGAGGGGGCTACAATGAGCAGTTCTTC	CASSVQSRGGYNEQFF
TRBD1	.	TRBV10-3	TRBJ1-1	TGTGCCATCAGTGCTCCGGACAGGGAAACTGAAGCTTTCTTT	CAISAPDRETEAFF
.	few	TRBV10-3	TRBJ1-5	TGTGCCATCAGTGAGGAGGGGCAGTTTCAGCCCCAGCATTTT	CAISEEGQFQPQHF
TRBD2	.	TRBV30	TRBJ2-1	TGTGCCTGGAGTGTACCCGGGACTAGCGGGAGACAGTTCTTC	CAWSVPGTSGRQFF
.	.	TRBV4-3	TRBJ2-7	TGCGCCAGCAGCCAAGATCGAGTAGGCAGCTACTACGAGCAGTACTTC	CASSQDRVGSYYEQYF
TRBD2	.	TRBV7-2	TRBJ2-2	TGTGCCAGCAGCTTATATGCTAGCGGAAACACCGGGGAGCTGTTTTTT	CASSLYASGNTGELFF
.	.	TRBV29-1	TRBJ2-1	TGCAGCGTTCCGACAGCGGACCTGAGGCGAACTCCCTCCTACAATGAGCAGTTCTTC	CSVPTADLRRTPSYNEQFF
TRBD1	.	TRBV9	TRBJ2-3	TGTGCCAGCAGCGTAGGGACAGGGATTAGCACAGATACGCAGTATTTT	CASSVGTGISTDTQYF
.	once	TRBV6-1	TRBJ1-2	TGTGCCAGCAGTGAAAGTGTGACGGTGTATGGCTACACCTTC	CASSESVTVYGYTF
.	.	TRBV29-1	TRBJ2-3	TGCAGCGACTATGGAGATACGCAGTATTTT	CSDYGDTQYF
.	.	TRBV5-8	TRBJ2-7	TGTGCCAGCAGCCCGGTGATCGGGGGGACAGGAGCCTACGAGCAGTACTTC	CASSPVIGGTGAYEQYF
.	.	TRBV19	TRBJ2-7	TGTGCCAGTAGTATTCAAGGCGGCCCCTACGAGCAGTACTTC	CASSIQGGPYEQYF
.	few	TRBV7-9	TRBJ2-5	TGTGCCAGCAGCCCTAGGACAAACCAAGAGACCCAGTACTTC	CASSPRTNQETQYF
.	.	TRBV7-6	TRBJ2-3	TGTGCCAGCAGCTTAGTTCTCACAGATACGCAGTATTTT	CASSLVLTDTQYF
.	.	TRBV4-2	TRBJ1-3	TGTGCCAGCAGCTTGGACCTTCTGGGCAGAGGAAACACCATATATTTT	CASSLDLLGRGNTIYF
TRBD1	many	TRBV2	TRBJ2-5	TGTGCCAGCAGTGACGCCGGGACAGGGGGCGAGACCCAGTACTTC	CASSDAGTGGETQYF
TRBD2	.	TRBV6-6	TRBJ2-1	TGTGCCAGCAGAACCCCCTTGAGCGGGAGACTAAATGAGCAGTTCTTC	CASRTPLSGRLNEQFF
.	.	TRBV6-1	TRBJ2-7	TGTGCCAGCAGTGAGAAGGGGCGCATCTACGAGCAGTACTTC	CASSEKGRIYEQYF
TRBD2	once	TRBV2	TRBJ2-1	TGTGCCAGCAGTGTAGGACTAGCGGGAGGGCCGGTCGATAAGTACAATGAGCAGTTCTTC	CASSVGLAGGPVDKYNEQFF
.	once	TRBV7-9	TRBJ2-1	TGTGCCAGCAGCTTATCGGGTTATGAGCAGTTCTTC	CASSLSGYEQFF
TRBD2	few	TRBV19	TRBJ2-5	TGTGCCAGTAGTATTCCTGCGGGAGCACAAGAGACCCAGTACTTC	CASSIPAGAQETQYF
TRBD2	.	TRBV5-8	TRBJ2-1	TGTGCCAGCAGCCGAGGGCTAGCGGCCTCCTACAATGAGCAGTTCTTC	CASSRGLAASYNEQFF
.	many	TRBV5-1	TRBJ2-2	TGCGCCAGCAGCTTGAGGGCTAGCAGGAACACCGGGGAGCTGTTTTTT	CASSLRASRNTGELFF
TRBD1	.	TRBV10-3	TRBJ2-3	TGTGCCATCAGTGAGTCGACGGGGGACAGGGTCACAGATACGCAGTATTTT	CAISESTGDRVTDTQYF
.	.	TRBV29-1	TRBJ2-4	TGCAGCGGCTGCCAGGGGGCCAAAAACATTCAGTACTTC	CSGCQGAKNIQYF
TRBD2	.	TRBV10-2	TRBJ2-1	TGCGCCAGCATGGCCCCCCTCTACAGGGCAGAGAGACTAGCGAGGAGCGATGAGCAGTTCTTC	CASMAPLYRAERLARSDEQFF
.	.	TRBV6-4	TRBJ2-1	TGTGCCAGCAGTGCGGAACGGGAATACAATGAGCAGTTCTTC	CASSAEREYNEQFF
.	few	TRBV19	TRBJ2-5	TGTGCCAGTAGTATCGCTAGGGGGGAGACCCAGTACTTC	CASSIARGETQYF
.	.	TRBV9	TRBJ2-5	TGTGCCAGCAGCGTAGGGTCCGGGGTACGGCAAGAGACCCAGTACTTC	CASSVGSGVRQETQYF
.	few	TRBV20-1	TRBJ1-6	TGCAGTGCCGGAAGAACTCCCCTCCACTTT	CSAGRTPLHF
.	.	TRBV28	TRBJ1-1	TGTGCCAGCAGTTTTTTGTTTTTATCGAGGACAGAGAACACTGAAGCTTTCTTT	CASSFLFLSRTENTEAFF
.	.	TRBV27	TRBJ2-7	TGTGCCAGCAGTTTAAACCGCAACGAGCAGTACTTC	CASSLNRNEQYF
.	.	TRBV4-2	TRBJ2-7	TGTGCCAGCAGCCAGGGACACGTCTCCTACGAGCAGTACTTC	CASSQGHVSYEQYF
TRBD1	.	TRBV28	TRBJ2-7	TGTGCCAGCAAACCGGGACAGGCCTACGAGCAGTACTTC	CASKPGQAYEQYF
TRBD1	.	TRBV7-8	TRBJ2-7	TGTGCCAGCAGCCACCGGACAGGGGGCTCAGGGGTGGAGCAGTACTTC	CASSHRTGGSGVEQYF
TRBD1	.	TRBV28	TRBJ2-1	TGTGCCAGCAGTCCCTTCGACAGGGGTGTTGGCTCCTACAATGAGCAGTTCTTC	CASSPFDRGVGSYNEQFF
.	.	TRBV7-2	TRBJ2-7	TGTGCCAGCAGCTTAGTTTCGGGGAGTTCATCCTACGAGCAGTACTTC	CASSLVSGSSSYEQYF